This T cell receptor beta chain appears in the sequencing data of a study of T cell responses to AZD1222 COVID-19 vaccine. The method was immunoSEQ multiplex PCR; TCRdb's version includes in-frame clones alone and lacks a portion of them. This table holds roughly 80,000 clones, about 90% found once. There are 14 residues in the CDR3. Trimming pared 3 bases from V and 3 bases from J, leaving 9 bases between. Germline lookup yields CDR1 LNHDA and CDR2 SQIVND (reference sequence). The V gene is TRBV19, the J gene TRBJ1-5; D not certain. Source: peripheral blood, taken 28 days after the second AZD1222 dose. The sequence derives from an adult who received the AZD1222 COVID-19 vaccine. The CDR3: CASSMVAANQPQHF. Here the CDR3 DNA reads TGTGCCAGTAGTATGGTGGCAGCCAATCAGCCCCAGCATTTT.